This T cell receptor beta chain was observed in a study of vaccination effects on CD4 cells after COVID-19. Looking at the study overall: Vaccine administered to participants consisted of two doses of either BNT162b2 or mRNA-1273. Study observations and caveats: Recruitment yielded few convalescent patients, and the study had no early post-infection timepoints. Infection- and vaccine-induced clones contracted markedly late after vaccination.

Assay: immunoSEQ multiplex PCR; the TCRdb copy retains only in-frame clones and omits some. The sample contains 20,000 to 25,000 clones, over 65% of which appear only once. Scientists isolated CD4+ T cells after a roughly 10-day culture period ended. No vaccinee had earlier SARS-CoV-2 infection, and nucleocapsid antibodies were negative. V gave up 6 bases and J gave up 4 bases; unmatched junction bases: 5. This CDR3 spans 14 amino acids. Germline V CDR1 and CDR2: MNHEY, SVGAGI. Note on this clone: The target antigen is unknown.

The material sequenced was CD4+ T cells from PBMCs cultured without peptide, taken before COVID-19 vaccination. The sequence derives from a human donor who received a COVID-19 vaccine. The rearrangement joins TRBV6-5 to TRBJ1-3, with 8 bases matching TRBD1. CDR3 coding DNA: TGTGCCAGCAGCCGCGGACAGGGAGGAAACACCATATATTTT. Translated: CASSRGQGGNTIYF.